This passage covers 10 T cell receptor beta chains from one sample sequenced in a study of control samples from healthy donors and cancer patients. The data were produced by immunoSEQ multiplex PCR, yet TCRdb's version contains in-frame clones alone and is incomplete. The sample shows 50,000 to 55,000 clones, 85% to 95% of them seen only once. The sample taken for sequencing was blood. All receptors come from a man aged 25-40 years in good health.

J is TRBJ2-1 and V is TRBV7-6; possibly TRBD1 or TRBD2 for D (6 bases each). This CDR3 is 16 amino acids long. The germline V gene encodes CDR1 SGHVS and CDR2 FNYEAQ. Trimming left V 6 bases short and J 2 bases short, with 17 bases between. The chain's CDR3 is CASSLRGDNPYNEQFF. CDR3 DNA: TGTGCCAGCAGTTTAAGGGGGGACAACCCCTACAATGAGCAGTTCTTC.

J is TRBJ2-7 and V is TRBV7-6, with TRBD1 identical over 7 bases. Germline lookup yields CDR1 SGHVS and CDR2 FNYEAQ. V dropped 1 base and J dropped 1; count of bases not matched to a gene: 4. The CDR3 totals 15 residues. The CDR3 loop is CASSLDRGPSYEQYF. The CDR3 DNA is TGTGCCAGCAGCTTAGACAGGGGCCCGTCCTACGAGCAGTACTTC.

The V gene is TRBV5-4, the J gene TRBJ2-2; the D gene could be TRBD1 or TRBD2 (5 bases each). Germline V gene data show CDR1 as SGHNT and CDR2 as YYREEE (reference sequence). The CDR3 is made up of 15 amino acids. The ends were cut back, 0 bases at V and 3 bases at J, with 9 bases in the middle. This chain's CDR3 is CASSLARGDTGELFF. CDR3 sequence (DNA): TGTGCCAGCAGCTTGGCTCGGGGCGACACCGGGGAGCTGTTTTTT. Variable domain in full (rest from reference TRBV5-4 and TRBJ2-2): ETGVTQSPTHLIKTRGQQVTLRCSSQSGHNTVSWYQQALGQGPQFIFQYYREEENGRGNFPPRFSGLQFPNYSSELNVNALELDDSALYLCASSLARGDTGELFFGEGSRLTVL.

This rearrangement joins TRBV10-3 to TRBJ1-4; tentatively, D is TRBD1 (5 bases). V lost 4 bases and J lost 8, with 14 bases in between. The CDR3 runs to 14 residues. From germline, CDR1 is ENHRY and CDR2 SYGVKD. The CDR3 sequence is CAISGGGGTEKLFF. The CDR3 DNA is TGTGCCATCAGTGGTGGTGGGGGTACGGAAAAACTGTTTTTT.

This chain connects TRBV28 to TRBJ1-5; 7 bases align to TRBD1. J lost 7 bases, V lost 3 bases, and 9 bases had no gene match. In germline, CDR1 is MDHEN, CDR2 SYDVKM. The CDR3 consists of 15 residues. CDR3 loop: CASSLSTGFGQPQHF. CDR3 coding DNA: TGTGCCAGCAGTTTGTCGACAGGGTTTGGCCAGCCCCAGCATTTT. Looking up the rest from reference TRBV28 and TRBJ1-5 gives the full variable domain: DVKVTQSSRYLVKRTGEKVFLECVQDMDHENMFWYRQDPGLGLRLIYFSYDVKMKEKGDIPEGYSVSREKKERFSLILESASTNQTSMYLCASSLSTGFGQPQHFGDGTRLSIL.

The chain combines TRBV19 with TRBJ2-7; possibly TRBD2 for D (6 bases). Trimming removed 2 bases from V and 6 bases from J, with 20 bases in between. The CDR3 totals 16 residues. Per the germline V gene, CDR1 is LNHDA and CDR2 is SQIVND (reference sequence). The CDR3 DNA reads TGTGCCAGTAGTATATTGAGTGGGAGGAACCTTCTCGAGCAGTACTTC. It encodes CASSILSGRNLLEQYF.

The chain combines TRBV5-6 with TRBJ2-7; D tentatively fits TRBD1 or TRBD2 (7 bases each). Germline loops: CDR1 SGHDT, CDR2 YYEEEE. This CDR3 has 16 residues. Trimming removed 4 bases from V and 7 bases from J, with 24 bases in between. The CDR3 spells CASSAGPTGREGEQYF. CDR3 coding DNA: TGTGCCAGCAGCGCCGGCCCGACAGGGAGGGAGGGGGAGCAGTACTTC. Using reference TRBV5-6 and TRBJ2-7 for the parts outside the CDR3, the full variable domain is DAGVTQSPTHLIKTRGQQVTLRCSPKSGHDTVSWYQQALGQGPQFIFQYYEEEERQRGNFPDRFSGHQFPNYSSELNVNALLLGDSALYLCASSAGPTGREGEQYFGPGTRLTVT.

The chain combines TRBV11-2 with TRBJ2-5, with TRBD2 matching over 9 bases. CDR1 is SGHAT and CDR2 is FQNNGV in the germline V gene. V gave up 1 base and J gave up 5 bases; unmatched junction bases: 14. The CDR3 is made up of 18 amino acids. The CDR3 sequence is CASSLGRSGLAGDETQYF. The CDR3 nucleotides read TGTGCCAGCAGCTTAGGACGCTCCGGGTTAGCGGGAGATGAGACCCAGTACTTC. Complete variable domain (other parts from reference TRBV11-2 and TRBJ2-5): EAGVAQSPRYKIIEKRQSVAFWCNPISGHATLYWYQQILGQGPKLLIQFQNNGVVDDSQLPKDRFSAERLKGVDSTLKIQPAKLEDSAVYLCASSLGRSGLAGDETQYFGPGTRLLVL.

The rearrangement links TRBV25-1 to TRBJ1-4; D remains ambiguous. Germline V gives CDR1 MGHDK, CDR2 SYGVNS. The CDR3 has 11 amino acids. V was pared by 5 bases and J by 11 bases, with 9 bases between. The CDR3, as DNA: TGTGCCAGCAGTTCCGGCGACAAACTGTTTTTT. Translation: CASSSGDKLFF.

In its sample, this clone was seen once. Other DNA sequences in this sample translate to the same CDR3. This CDR3 is CASSQEAGQGSNEQFF. The CDR3 nucleotides are TGTGCCAGCAGCCAAGAGGCGGGACAGGGCTCCAATGAGCAGTTCTTC. The genes are TRBV4-2 and TRBJ2-1; TRBD1 matches at 9 bases. CDR1 and CDR2 (germline): LGHNA, YNFKEQ. J gave up 6 bases and V 0 bases, and 6 bases lay outside the gene matches. The CDR3 spans 16 residues.